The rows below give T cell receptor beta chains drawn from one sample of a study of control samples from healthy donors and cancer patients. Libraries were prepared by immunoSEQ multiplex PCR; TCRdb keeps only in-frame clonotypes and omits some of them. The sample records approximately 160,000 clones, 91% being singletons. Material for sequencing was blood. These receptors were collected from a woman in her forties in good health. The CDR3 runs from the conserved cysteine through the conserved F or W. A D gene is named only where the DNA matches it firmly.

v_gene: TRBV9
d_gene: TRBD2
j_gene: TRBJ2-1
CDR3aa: CASSVGLASPYNEQFF

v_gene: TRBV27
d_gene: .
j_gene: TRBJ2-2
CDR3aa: CASRPNRVYTGELFF

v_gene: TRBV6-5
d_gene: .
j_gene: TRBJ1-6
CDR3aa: CASSQGLNSPLHF

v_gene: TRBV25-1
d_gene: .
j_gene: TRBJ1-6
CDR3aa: CASSEQGLNDSPLHF

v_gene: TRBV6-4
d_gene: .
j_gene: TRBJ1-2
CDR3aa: CASSDSAANYGYTF

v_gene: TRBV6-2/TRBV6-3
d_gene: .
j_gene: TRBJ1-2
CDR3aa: CASSYTFSGLRYGYTF

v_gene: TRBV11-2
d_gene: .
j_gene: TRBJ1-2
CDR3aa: CASSSLLGTALLWGYTF

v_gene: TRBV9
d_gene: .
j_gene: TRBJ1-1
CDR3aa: CASSVELLNTEAFF

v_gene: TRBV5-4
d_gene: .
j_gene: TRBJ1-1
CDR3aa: CASSLMWQNTEAFF

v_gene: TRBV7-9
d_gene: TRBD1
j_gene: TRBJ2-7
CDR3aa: CASSLETGLYEQYF

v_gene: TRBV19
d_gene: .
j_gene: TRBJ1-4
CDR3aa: CASSIWSNEKLFF

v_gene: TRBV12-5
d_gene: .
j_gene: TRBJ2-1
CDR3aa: CASGIGPVASDYNEQFF

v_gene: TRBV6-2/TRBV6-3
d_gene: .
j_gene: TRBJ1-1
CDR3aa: CASSYSRGTEAFF

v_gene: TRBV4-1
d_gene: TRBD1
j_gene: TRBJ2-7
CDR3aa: CASSQGDSRFYEQYF

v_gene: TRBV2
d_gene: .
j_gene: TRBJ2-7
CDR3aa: CASEGTPGYEQYF

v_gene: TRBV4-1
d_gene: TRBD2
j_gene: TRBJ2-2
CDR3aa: CASSQDFWRGVTGELFF

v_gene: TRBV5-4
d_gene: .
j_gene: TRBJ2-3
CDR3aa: CASSKGGGGLTDTQYF

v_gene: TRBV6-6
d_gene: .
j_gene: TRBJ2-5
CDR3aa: CASSPQGGETQYF

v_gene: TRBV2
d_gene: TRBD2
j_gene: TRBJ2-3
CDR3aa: CASSGTSGGDTQYF

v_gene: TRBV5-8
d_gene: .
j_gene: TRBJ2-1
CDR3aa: CASSLEGGVSEVRFF

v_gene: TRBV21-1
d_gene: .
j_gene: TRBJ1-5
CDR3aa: CASSNRDTALYSNQPQHF

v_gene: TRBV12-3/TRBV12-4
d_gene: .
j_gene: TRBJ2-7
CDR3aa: CASSFRQGYEQYF

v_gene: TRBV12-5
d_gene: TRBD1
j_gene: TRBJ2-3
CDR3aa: CASGSGQPTDTQYF

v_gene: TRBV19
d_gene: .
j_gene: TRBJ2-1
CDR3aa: CASSMAGPYGEQFF

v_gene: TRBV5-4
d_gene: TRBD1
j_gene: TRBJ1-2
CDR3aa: CASSFRTGGNGYTF

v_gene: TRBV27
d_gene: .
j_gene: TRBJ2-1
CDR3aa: CASSQGTLHEQFF

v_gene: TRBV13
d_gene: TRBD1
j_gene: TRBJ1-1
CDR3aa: CASSPTGQQGINTEAFF

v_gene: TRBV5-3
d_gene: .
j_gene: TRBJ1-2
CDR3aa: CARSTAGVCNYGYTF

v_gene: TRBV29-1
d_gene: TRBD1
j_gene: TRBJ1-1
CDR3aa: CSVRGQGNTEAFF

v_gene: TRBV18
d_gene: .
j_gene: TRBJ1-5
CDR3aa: CASSTDGYNQPQHF

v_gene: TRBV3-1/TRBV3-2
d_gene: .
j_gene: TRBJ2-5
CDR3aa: CASSPSLGGQYF

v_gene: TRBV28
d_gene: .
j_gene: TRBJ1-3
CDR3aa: CASSLSTGNTIYF